Only a few counts were recorded for the clone carrying this T cell receptor (beta chain). These data belong to a study of prognosis after radiotherapy for stage I lung cancer. The TCR beta CDR3 region was amplified from genomic DNA, with two rounds of multiplex PCR being used for the amplification. Round one of PCR was performed, and it used primers specific to each TRBV and TRBJ gene. Each CDR3 protein gets one entry after TCRdb re-called the multiplex PCR reads with MiXCR. The sample shows some 17,000 distinct CDR3 sequences, around 30% of them seen only once. V gave up 4 bases and J gave up 5 bases; unmatched junction bases: 10. Germline V lookup: CDR1 SGHNT, CDR2 YYREEE (reference sequence). The CDR3 extends over 17 amino acids.

This chain joins TRBV5-4 and TRBJ2-5, with 14 bases fitting TRBD2. The sequencing used PBMCs, collected before or after stereotactic body radiation therapy (not recorded which). The sequence was obtained from a donor over 45 with non-small cell lung cancer. CDR3 region: CASSAETSGRAGETQYF. The CDR3 region has the DNA TGTGCCAGCAGCGCCGAGACTAGCGGGAGGGCAGGGGAGACCCAGTACTTC.